Below, one T cell receptor (beta chain) is given with its context. The data are from a study of blood T cell repertoires in COVID-19. Germline V gene lookup returns CDR1 KGHSH and CDR2 LQKENI. The CDR3 totals 14 residues. Between the trimmed V and J ends, which lost 3 bases and 4 bases, there was a span of 10 bases. Here immunoSEQ multiplex PCR was the method, and the copy in TCRdb shows in-frame clones only, minus some. This sample has about 360,000 clones, with roughly 77% found just once. Sequenced sample: peripheral blood. This sequence joins TRBV18 and TRBJ1-5, with D maybe TRBD1 (5 bases). This receptor was obtained from a human donor with acute or convalescent COVID-19. The donor label of this sample is uncertain. As DNA, the CDR3 is TGTGCCAGCTCACCTATGACAGAGAATCAGCCCCAGCATTTT. Protein product: CASSPMTENQPQHF.